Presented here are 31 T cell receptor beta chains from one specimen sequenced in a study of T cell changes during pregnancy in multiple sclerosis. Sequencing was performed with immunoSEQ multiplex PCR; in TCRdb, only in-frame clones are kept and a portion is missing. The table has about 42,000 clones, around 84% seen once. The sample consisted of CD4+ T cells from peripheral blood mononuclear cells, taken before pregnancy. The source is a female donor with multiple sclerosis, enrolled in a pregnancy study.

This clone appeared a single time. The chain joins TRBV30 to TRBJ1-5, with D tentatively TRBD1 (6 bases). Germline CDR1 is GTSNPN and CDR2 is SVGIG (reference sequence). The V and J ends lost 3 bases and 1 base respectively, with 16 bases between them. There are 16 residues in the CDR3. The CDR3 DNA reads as TGTGCCTGGAGCGCAGGGGTATTCAGAAGCAATCAGCCCCAGCATTTT. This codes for CAWSAGVFRSNQPQHF.

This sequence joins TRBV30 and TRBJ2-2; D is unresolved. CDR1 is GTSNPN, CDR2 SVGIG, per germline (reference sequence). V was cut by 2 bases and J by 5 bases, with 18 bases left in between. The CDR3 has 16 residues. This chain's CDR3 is CAWSTTGTFSTGELFF. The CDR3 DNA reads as TGTGCCTGGAGTACTACGGGTACTTTCTCAACCGGGGAGCTGTTTTTT. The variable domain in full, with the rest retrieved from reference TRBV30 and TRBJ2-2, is SQTIHQWPATLVQPVGSPLSLECTVEGTSNPNLYWYRQAAGRGLQLLFYSVGIGQISSEVPQNLSASRPQDRQFILSSKKLLLSDSGFYLCAWSTTGTFSTGELFFGEGSRLTVL.

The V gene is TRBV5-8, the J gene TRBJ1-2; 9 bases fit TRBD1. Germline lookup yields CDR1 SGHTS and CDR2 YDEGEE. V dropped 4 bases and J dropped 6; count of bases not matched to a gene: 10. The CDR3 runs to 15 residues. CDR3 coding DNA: TGTGCCAGCAGCCTAAAAGACAGGGGGGTCCATGGCTACACCTTC. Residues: CASSLKDRGVHGYTF.

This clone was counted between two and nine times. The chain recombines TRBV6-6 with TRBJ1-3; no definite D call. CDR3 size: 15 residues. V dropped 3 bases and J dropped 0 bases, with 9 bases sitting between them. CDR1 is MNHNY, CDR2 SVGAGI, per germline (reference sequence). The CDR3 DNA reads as TGTGCCAGCAGTTATCAACAGAGCTCTGGAAACACCATATATTTT. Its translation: CASSYQQSSGNTIYF.

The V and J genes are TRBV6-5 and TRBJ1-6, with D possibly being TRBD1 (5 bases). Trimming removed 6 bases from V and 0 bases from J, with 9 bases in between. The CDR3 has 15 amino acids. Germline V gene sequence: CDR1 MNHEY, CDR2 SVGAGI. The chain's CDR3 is CASRQTGSYNSPLHF. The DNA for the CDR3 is TGTGCCAGCAGACAAACAGGCTCCTATAATTCACCCCTCCACTTT.

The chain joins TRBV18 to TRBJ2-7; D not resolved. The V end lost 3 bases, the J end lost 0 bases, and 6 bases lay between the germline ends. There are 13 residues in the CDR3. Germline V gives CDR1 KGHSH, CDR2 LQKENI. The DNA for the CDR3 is TGTGCCAGCTCACCGCAGAACTCCTACGAGCAGTACTTC. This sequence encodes CASSPQNSYEQYF.

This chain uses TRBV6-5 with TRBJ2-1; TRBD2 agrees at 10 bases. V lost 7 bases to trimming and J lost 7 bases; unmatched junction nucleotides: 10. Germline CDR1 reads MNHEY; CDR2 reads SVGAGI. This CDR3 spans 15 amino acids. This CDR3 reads CASNLISGRGNEQFF. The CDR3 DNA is TGTGCCAGCAACCTTATCAGCGGGAGGGGAAATGAGCAGTTCTTC.

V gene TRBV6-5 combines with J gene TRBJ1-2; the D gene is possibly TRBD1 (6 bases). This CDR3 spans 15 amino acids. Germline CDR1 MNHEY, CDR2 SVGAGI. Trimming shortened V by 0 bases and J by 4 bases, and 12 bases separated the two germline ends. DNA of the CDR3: TGTGCCAGCAGTTACTCCTCACACAGGGCCTATGGCTACACCTTC. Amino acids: CASSYSSHRAYGYTF.

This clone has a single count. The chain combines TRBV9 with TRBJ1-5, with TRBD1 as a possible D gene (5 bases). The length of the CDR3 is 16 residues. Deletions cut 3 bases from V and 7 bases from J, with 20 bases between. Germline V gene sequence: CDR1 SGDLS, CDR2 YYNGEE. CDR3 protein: CASSGPMGGRWQPQHF. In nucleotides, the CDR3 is TGTGCCAGCAGCGGACCGATGGGGGGGAGATGGCAGCCCCAGCATTTT.

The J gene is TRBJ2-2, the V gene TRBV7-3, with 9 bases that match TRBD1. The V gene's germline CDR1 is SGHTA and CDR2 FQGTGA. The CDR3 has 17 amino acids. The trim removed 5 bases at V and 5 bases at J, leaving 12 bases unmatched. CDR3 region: CASSADRGSWLTGELFF. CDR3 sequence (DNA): TGTGCCAGCAGCGCGGACAGGGGTAGTTGGTTAACCGGGGAGCTGTTTTTT. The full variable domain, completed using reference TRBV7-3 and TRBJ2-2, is GAGVSQTPSNKVTEKGKYVELRCDPISGHTALYWYRQSLGQGPEFLIYFQGTGAADDSGLPNDRFFAVRPEGSVSTLKIQRTERGDSAVYLCASSADRGSWLTGELFFGEGSRLTVL.

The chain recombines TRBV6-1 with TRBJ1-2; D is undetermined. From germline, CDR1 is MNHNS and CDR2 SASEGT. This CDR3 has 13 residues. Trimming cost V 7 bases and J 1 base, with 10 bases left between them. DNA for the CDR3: TGTGCCAGCATAAGTAACAGTAACTATGGCTACACCTTC. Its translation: CASISNSNYGYTF.

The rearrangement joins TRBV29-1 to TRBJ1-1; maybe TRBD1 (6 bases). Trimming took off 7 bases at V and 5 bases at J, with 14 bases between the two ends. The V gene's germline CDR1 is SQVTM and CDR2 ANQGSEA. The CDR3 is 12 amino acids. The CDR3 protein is CSAGQSRTEAFF. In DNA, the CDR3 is TGCAGCGCTGGACAGTCTCGGACTGAAGCTTTCTTT.

The CDR3 DNA is TGCGCCAGCAGCTTGGGACTAGTTAGTACGCAGTTCTTC. It translates to CASSLGLVSTQFF. This sequence joins TRBV5-1 and TRBJ2-1, with D possibly TRBD2 on 6 matching bases. The CDR3 sequence is 13 residues long. Looked up from germline, CDR1 is SGHRS and CDR2 is YFSETQ. V lost 0 bases and J 12 bases, leaving 13 bases between the germline ends. Full variable domain (rest looked up from reference TRBV5-1 and TRBJ2-1): KAGVTQTPRYLIKTRGQQVTLSCSPISGHRSVSWYQQTPGQGLQFLFEYFSETQRNKGNFPGRFSGRQFSNSRSEMNVSTLELGDSALYLCASSLGLVSTQFFGPGTRLTVL.

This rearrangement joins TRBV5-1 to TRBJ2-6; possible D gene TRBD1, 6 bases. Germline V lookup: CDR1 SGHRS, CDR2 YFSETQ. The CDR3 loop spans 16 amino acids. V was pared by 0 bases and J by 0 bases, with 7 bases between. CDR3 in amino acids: CASSLADSSGANVLTF. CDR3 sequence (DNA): TGCGCCAGCAGCTTGGCGGACAGCTCTGGGGCCAACGTCCTGACTTTC.

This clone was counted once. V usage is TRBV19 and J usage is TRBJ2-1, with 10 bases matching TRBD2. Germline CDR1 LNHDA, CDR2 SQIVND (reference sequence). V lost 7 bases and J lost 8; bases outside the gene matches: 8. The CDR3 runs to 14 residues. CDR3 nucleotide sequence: TGTGCCAGTATAGCTAGCGGGAGATTGGATGAGCAGTTCTTC. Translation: CASIASGRLDEQFF.

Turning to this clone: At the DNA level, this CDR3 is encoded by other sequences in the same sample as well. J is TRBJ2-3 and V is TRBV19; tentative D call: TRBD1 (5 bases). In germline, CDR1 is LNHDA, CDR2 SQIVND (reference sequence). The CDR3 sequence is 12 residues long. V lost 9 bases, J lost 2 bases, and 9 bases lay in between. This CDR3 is CASRQSTDTQYF. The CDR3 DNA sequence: TGTGCCAGCCGACAGTCCACAGATACGCAGTATTTT. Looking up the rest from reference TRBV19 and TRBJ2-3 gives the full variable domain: DGGITQSPKYLFRKEGQNVTLSCEQNLNHDAMYWYRQDPGQGLRLIYYSQIVNDFQKGDIAEGYSVSREKKESFPLTVTSAQKNPTAFYLCASRQSTDTQYFGPGTRLTVL.

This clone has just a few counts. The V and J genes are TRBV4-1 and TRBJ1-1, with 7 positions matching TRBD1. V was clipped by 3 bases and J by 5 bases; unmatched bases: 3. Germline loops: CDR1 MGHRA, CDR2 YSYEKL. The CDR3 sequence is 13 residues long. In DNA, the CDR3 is TGCGCCAGCAGCCATGACAGGGCGACTGAAGCTTTCTTT. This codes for CASSHDRATEAFF.

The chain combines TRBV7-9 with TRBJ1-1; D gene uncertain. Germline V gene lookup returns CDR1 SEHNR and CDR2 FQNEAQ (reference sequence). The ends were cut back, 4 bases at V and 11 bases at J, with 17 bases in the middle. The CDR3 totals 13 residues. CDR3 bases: TGTGCCAGCAGCTATCCTAGCGGGCTACGCGCTTTCTTT. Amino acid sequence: CASSYPSGLRAFF.

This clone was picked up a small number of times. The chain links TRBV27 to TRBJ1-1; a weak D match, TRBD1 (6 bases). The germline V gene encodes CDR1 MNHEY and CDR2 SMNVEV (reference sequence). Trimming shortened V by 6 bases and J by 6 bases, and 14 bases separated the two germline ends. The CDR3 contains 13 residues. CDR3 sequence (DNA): TGTGCCAGCAGGTTCCAGGGGACCCCTGAAGCTTTCTTT. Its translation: CASRFQGTPEAFF.

The CDR3 coding sequence is TGTGCCAGCAGTCGTGGGCACAACACCGGGGAGCTGTTTTTT. This codes for CASSRGHNTGELFF. V usage is TRBV7-3 and J usage is TRBJ2-2; no reliable D call. The CDR3 has 14 residues. The germline V gene encodes CDR1 SGHTA and CDR2 FQGTGA. V lost 6 bases and J lost 2, with 10 bases in between.

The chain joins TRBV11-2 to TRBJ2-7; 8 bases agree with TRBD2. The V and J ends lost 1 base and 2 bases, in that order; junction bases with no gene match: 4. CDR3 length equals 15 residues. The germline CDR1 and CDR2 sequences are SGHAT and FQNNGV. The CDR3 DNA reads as TGTGCCAGCAGCTTAGTCCCAGCGGGGGCCTACGAGCAGTACTTC. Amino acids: CASSLVPAGAYEQYF.

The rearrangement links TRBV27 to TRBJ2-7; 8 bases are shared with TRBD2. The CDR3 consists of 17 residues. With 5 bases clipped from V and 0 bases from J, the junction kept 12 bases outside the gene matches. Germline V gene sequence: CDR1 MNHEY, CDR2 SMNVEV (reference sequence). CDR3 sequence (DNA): TGTGCCAGCAGTCCCCCCCTAGCCAGCGGGAGCTCCTACGAGCAGTACTTC. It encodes CASSPPLASGSSYEQYF.

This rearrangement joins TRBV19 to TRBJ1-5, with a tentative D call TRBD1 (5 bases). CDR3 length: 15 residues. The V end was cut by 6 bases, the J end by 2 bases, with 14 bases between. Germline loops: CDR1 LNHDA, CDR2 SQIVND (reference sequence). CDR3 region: CASRAGGRGNQPQHF. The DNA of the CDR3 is TGTGCCAGTAGAGCGGGGGGGAGAGGCAATCAGCCCCAGCATTTT.

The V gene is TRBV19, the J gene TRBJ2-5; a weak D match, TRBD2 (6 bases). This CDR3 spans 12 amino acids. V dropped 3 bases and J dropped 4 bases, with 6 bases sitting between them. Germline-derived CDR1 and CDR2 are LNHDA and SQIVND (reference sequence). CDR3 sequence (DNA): TGTGCCAGTAGTATGGGGGGAGAGACCCAGTACTTC. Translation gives CASSMGGETQYF.

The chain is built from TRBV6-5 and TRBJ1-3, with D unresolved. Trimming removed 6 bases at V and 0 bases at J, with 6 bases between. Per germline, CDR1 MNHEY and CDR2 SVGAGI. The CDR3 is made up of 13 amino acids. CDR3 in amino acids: CASSPLSGNTIYF. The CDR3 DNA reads TGTGCCAGCAGCCCACTCTCTGGAAACACCATATATTTT.

This CDR3 is CASSYSGTGLNTEAFF. Written as DNA, the CDR3 is TGTGCCAGCAGTTACTCCGGGACAGGACTAAACACTGAAGCTTTCTTT. This chain uses TRBV6-5 with TRBJ1-1; TRBD1 agrees at 8 bases. Germline V gene data show CDR1 as MNHEY and CDR2 as SVGAGI. The CDR3 has 16 residues. V lost 0 bases and J lost 2; bases outside the gene matches: 5.

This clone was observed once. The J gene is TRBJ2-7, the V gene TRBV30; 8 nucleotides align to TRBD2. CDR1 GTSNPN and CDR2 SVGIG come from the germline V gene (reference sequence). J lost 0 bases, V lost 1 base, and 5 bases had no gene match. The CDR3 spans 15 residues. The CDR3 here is CAWSATSGLSYEQYF. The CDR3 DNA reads TGTGCCTGGAGTGCTACTAGCGGACTCTCCTACGAGCAGTACTTC.

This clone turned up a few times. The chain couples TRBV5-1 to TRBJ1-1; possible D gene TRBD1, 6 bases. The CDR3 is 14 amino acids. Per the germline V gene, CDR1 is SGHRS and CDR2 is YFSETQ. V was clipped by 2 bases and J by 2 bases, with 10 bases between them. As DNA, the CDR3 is TGCGCCAGCAGCTTTGGGACATCCAACACTGAAGCTTTCTTT. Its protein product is CASSFGTSNTEAFF. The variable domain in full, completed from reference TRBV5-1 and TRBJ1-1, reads KAGVTQTPRYLIKTRGQQVTLSCSPISGHRSVSWYQQTPGQGLQFLFEYFSETQRNKGNFPGRFSGRQFSNSRSEMNVSTLELGDSALYLCASSFGTSNTEAFFGQGTRLTVV.

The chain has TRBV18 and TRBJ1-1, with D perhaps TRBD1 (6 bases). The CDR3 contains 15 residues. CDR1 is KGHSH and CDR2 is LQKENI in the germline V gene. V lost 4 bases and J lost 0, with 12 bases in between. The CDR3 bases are TGTGCCAGCTCACAAAACAGGGTGTTGAACACTGAAGCTTTCTTT. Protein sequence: CASSQNRVLNTEAFF.

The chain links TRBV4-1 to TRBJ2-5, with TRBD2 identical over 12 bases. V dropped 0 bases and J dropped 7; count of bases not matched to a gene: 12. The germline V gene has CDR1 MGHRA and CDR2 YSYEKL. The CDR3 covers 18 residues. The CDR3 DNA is TGCGCCAGCAGCCAAGATCGGGCTAGCGGGGGGGCTACGGTGACCCAGTACTTC. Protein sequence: CASSQDRASGGATVTQYF.

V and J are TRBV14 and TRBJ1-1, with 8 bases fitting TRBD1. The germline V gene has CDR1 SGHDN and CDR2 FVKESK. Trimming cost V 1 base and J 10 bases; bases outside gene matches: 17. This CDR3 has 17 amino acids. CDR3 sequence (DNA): TGTGCCAGCAGCCAAGGACGGGACAGGAAAACCGGGTGGAGAGCTTTCTTT. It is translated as CASSQGRDRKTGWRAFF.